Following are 12 T cell receptor beta chains from one sample sequenced in a study of blood T cells in healthy people across ages. A second about 7 to 11 cycle PCR used barcoded and J-beta primers. TCRdb independently ran MiXCR on the 5' RACE reads; one entry per CDR3 protein. There are roughly 800,000 distinct CDR3 sequences in the sample; roughly 34% occur only once, and around 13% lies in the top ten. The sample was blood. Every receptor here comes from a man aged 18 to 30 in good health.

V is TRBV5-1 and J is TRBJ1-2; D may be TRBD1 (6 bases). Between the trimmed V and J ends, which lost 7 bases and 8 bases, there was a span of 18 bases. There are 13 residues in the CDR3. The germline V gene has CDR1 SGHRS and CDR2 YFSETQ. This CDR3 is CASAPPGHWGYTF. The DNA for the CDR3 is TGCGCCAGCGCCCCTCCGGGACATTGGGGCTACACCTTC.

About this clonotype: A much larger clone lies a single base off, so this may be a read error. The V and J genes are TRBV4-1 and TRBJ2-5; D not resolved. Judging by the DNA end, TRBJ2-7 fits better; the J call may be wrong. The CDR3 runs 13 residues. Germline V lookup: CDR1 MGHRA, CDR2 YSYEKL. The CDR3 region has the DNA TGCGCCAGCAGCCAAAATCTAGGCTACGAGCAGTACTTC. It yields the protein CASSQNLGYEQYF.

This clonotype was counted only a few times. A read error may produce the germline difference seen at one junction end. The V and J genes are TRBV7-9 and TRBJ1-6; possibly TRBD1 for D (5 bases). Germline CDR1 and CDR2: SEHNR and FQNEAQ (reference sequence). This CDR3 comprises 13 residues. Written as DNA, the CDR3 is TGTGCCAGCAACTTAGGACAAAATTCACCCCTCCACTTT. Translated: CASNLGQNSPLHF.

Ten or more counts support this clonotype. This chain joins TRBV5-1 and TRBJ1-6; unclear D gene. The CDR3 covers 14 residues. In germline, CDR1 is SGHRS, CDR2 YFSETQ. Trimming cost V 0 bases and J 3 bases, with 4 bases left between them. The CDR3 here is CASSLADYNSPLHF. The CDR3 region has the DNA TGCGCCAGCAGCTTGGCGGACTATAATTCACCCCTCCACTTT.

This clonotype turned up a few times. The CDR3 region is CASSLSVWDEGQRRNSPLHF. In nucleotides, the CDR3 is TGTGCCAGCAGTTTAAGTGTATGGGATGAGGGACAGCGGCGAAATTCACCCCTCCACTTT. The chain employs TRBV27 and TRBJ1-6; 7 nucleotides line up with TRBD1. After removal of 2 bases from V and 7 bases from J, the junction contained 20 bases not matched to a gene. CDR3 size: 20 residues. CDR1 MNHEY and CDR2 SMNVEV come from the germline V gene (reference sequence).

The CDR3 DNA is TGTGCCAGCTCATTACAGGGGGCTAGCGGCGAGCAGTACTTC. Amino acid sequence: CASSLQGASGEQYF. V is TRBV18 and J is TRBJ2-7, with TRBD1 matching over 9 bases. CDR3 length: 14 residues. V trimming: 5 bases; J trimming: 6 bases; junction bases outside the gene matches: 8. CDR1 is KGHSH, CDR2 LQKENI, per germline.

This clonotype has at least ten counts. The V gene is TRBV29-1, the J gene TRBJ1-2; D is ambiguous. V dropped 5 bases and J dropped 3 bases, with 4 bases sitting between them. Germline CDR1 is SQVTM and CDR2 is ANQGSEA. The length of the CDR3 is 10 residues. CDR3 sequence: CSVSDYGYTF. The CDR3 DNA sequence: TGCAGCGTTTCCGACTATGGCTACACCTTC.

This clonotype was detected many times. The V and J genes are TRBV7-8 and TRBJ2-3; D might be TRBD1 or TRBD2, each matching 6 bases. The CDR3 loop spans 15 amino acids. Per the germline V gene, CDR1 is SGHVS and CDR2 is FQNEAQ. The germline V and J ends were trimmed by 4 bases and 2 bases, with 13 bases remaining between them. Here the CDR3 reads CASSSPPGATDTQYF. The CDR3 region has the DNA TGTGCCAGCAGCTCTCCCCCGGGGGCCACAGATACGCAGTATTTT.

This rearrangement joins TRBV12-3 or TRBV12-4 to TRBJ2-3, with 14 bases aligning to TRBD2. J gave up 8 bases and V 6 bases, and 10 bases lay outside the gene matches. The CDR3 contains 16 residues. The CDR3 here is CASRPGTSGSPVTQYF. CDR3 nucleotide sequence: TGTGCCAGCAGACCCGGGACTAGCGGGAGTCCAGTTACGCAGTATTTT.

This rearrangement joins TRBV6-1 to TRBJ1-1; 7 nucleotides agree with TRBD1. CDR1 is MNHNS and CDR2 is SASEGT in the germline V gene. J lost 1 base, V lost 3 bases, and 2 bases had no gene match. CDR3 length equals 14 residues. This CDR3 reads CASSEWTGNTEAFF. As DNA, the CDR3 is TGTGCCAGCAGTGAGTGGACAGGGAACACTGAAGCTTTCTTT.

The genes are TRBV7-9 and TRBJ2-5; tentatively, D is TRBD1 (5 bases). Matching the DNA end better, TRBJ2-1 makes the J call doubtful. CDR1 and CDR2 (germline): SEHNR, FQNEAQ (reference sequence). The CDR3 is 13 amino acids. In DNA, the CDR3 is TGTGCCAGCATTACAGGTTCCCAAGAGACCCAGTTCTTC. Residues: CASITGSQETQFF.

The chain combines TRBV20-1 with TRBJ2-1, with TRBD2 matching 15 bases. Judging by the DNA end, TRBJ2-7 fits better; the J call may be wrong. This CDR3 contains 22 residues. Germline-derived CDR1 and CDR2 are DFQATT and SNEGSKA (reference sequence). CDR3 loop: CSARGFRPGLAGGRIPYNEQYF. CDR3 DNA sequence: TGCAGTGCTAGAGGCTTCCGGCCGGGACTAGCGGGGGGCCGTATCCCCTACAATGAGCAGTACTTC.